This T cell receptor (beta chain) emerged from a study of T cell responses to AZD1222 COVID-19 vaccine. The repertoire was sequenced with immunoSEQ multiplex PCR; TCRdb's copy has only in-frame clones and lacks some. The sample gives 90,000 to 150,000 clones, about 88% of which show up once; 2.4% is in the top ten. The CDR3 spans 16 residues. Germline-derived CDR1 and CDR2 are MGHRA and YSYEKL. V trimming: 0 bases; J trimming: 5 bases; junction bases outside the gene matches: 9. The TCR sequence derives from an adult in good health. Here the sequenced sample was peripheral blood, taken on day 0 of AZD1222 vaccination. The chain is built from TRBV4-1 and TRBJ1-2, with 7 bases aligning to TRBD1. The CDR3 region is CASSQDTGDRVYGYTF. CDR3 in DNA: TGCGCCAGCAGCCAAGACACCGGAGACAGGGTTTATGGCTACACCTTC.